These T cell receptor beta chains were read from a single sample in a study of cytomegalovirus exposure and HLA in healthy donors. The table came from immunoSEQ multiplex PCR; TCRdb's copy has only in-frame clones and leaves some out. The table records about 130,000 clones, roughly 80% of them present only once. Material: PBMCs. Source of these receptors: a woman aged 40 to 55 in good health and CMV-seronegative. CDR3s leave out the opening cysteine and the closing phenylalanine or tryptophan. D genes are given only for firm matches.

d_call: TRBD1
j_call: TRBJ1-5
v_call: TRBV10-3
cdr3_aa: ATRTGGNQPQH

d_call: .
j_call: TRBJ1-4
v_call: TRBV28
cdr3_aa: ASSRVGANEKLF

d_call: TRBD1
j_call: TRBJ1-6
v_call: TRBV5-1
cdr3_aa: ASSPGTGDNNSPLH

d_call: TRBD1
j_call: TRBJ1-2
v_call: TRBV19
cdr3_aa: ASSIQWTGYGYT

d_call: .
j_call: TRBJ1-3
v_call: TRBV7-9
cdr3_aa: ASSVAQGNTIY

d_call: .
j_call: TRBJ2-2
v_call: TRBV5-1
cdr3_aa: ASSSRSGTGELF

d_call: .
j_call: TRBJ2-5
v_call: TRBV4-2
cdr3_aa: ASSQEMAPETQY

d_call: TRBD1
j_call: TRBJ1-1
v_call: TRBV6-5
cdr3_aa: ASSKPRDRHTEAF

d_call: TRBD2
j_call: TRBJ2-3
v_call: TRBV5-1
cdr3_aa: ASSLDQRGGPDTQY

d_call: TRBD1
j_call: TRBJ1-4
v_call: TRBV6-9
cdr3_aa: ACSGGQEPTNEKLF

d_call: TRBD1
j_call: TRBJ1-2
v_call: TRBV9
cdr3_aa: ASSRDSSNYGYT

d_call: TRBD1
j_call: TRBJ1-2
v_call: TRBV18
cdr3_aa: ASSQGAGYGYT

d_call: TRBD1
j_call: TRBJ2-7
v_call: TRBV28
cdr3_aa: ASSRQGTYEQY

d_call: TRBD1
j_call: TRBJ2-1
v_call: TRBV6-1
cdr3_aa: ASRLGQGSYNEQF

d_call: .
j_call: TRBJ1-4
v_call: TRBV6-1
cdr3_aa: ASSESFEKLF

d_call: .
j_call: TRBJ2-1
v_call: TRBV6-5
cdr3_aa: ASSYSGGTNNEQF

d_call: .
j_call: TRBJ2-3
v_call: TRBV5-4
cdr3_aa: ASSRSTDTQY

d_call: .
j_call: TRBJ2-3
v_call: TRBV28
cdr3_aa: ASSTAHGSTDTQY

d_call: .
j_call: TRBJ1-4
v_call: TRBV6-1
cdr3_aa: ASSMTEDSEKLF

d_call: TRBD1
j_call: TRBJ2-3
v_call: TRBV5-1
cdr3_aa: ASSTRTGGLDTQY

d_call: .
j_call: TRBJ2-1
v_call: TRBV11-2
cdr3_aa: ASSAPGQYNEQF

d_call: TRBD1
j_call: TRBJ2-7
v_call: TRBV27
cdr3_aa: ASSPWGQGARNHEQY

d_call: .
j_call: TRBJ2-3
v_call: TRBV12-5
cdr3_aa: ASASLTDTQY

d_call: .
j_call: TRBJ2-2
v_call: TRBV7-6
cdr3_aa: ASSLARQGELF

d_call: .
j_call: TRBJ2-1
v_call: TRBV9
cdr3_aa: ASSVGERPYNEQF

d_call: .
j_call: TRBJ2-5
v_call: TRBV5-6
cdr3_aa: ASSLRGEETQY